The 15 T cell receptor beta chains given below trace back to one sample, sequenced in a study of PD-1 blockade in classical Hodgkin lymphoma. Method: immunoSEQ multiplex PCR; TCRdb's copy keeps in-frame clones and lacks some. The sample has under 40,000 clones; approximately 90% are singletons. Time point: newly diagnosed, previously untreated cHL patient sample. The authors purified CD4+ T cells from thawed PBMCs by magnetic negative selection. What was sequenced was CD4+ T cells from blood. The receptors here all came from a human donor with classical Hodgkin lymphoma.

The table lists this clone with a few counts. This chain connects TRBV5-1 to TRBJ1-4; the D is unclear. Trimming removed 0 bases at V and 4 bases at J, with 7 bases between. The CDR3 is 14 amino acids. CDR1 SGHRS and CDR2 YFSETQ come from the germline V gene. CDR3 loop: CASSLDGLNEKLFF. CDR3 nucleotides: TGCGCCAGCAGCTTGGACGGGCTTAATGAAAAACTGTTTTTT.

The chain employs TRBV10-3 and TRBJ2-1, with 9 bases aligning to TRBD1. The V gene end was trimmed by 2 bases and the J gene end by 9 bases; junction bases not matched to a gene: 8. The CDR3 sequence is 15 residues long. Germline assignment: CDR1 ENHRY and CDR2 SYGVKD. CDR3 loop: CAISELDRGRGEQFF. In DNA, the CDR3 is TGTGCCATCAGTGAGCTCGACAGGGGGAGAGGTGAGCAGTTCTTC.

The rearrangement uses TRBV5-1 and TRBJ2-5; D not certain. The J call is in doubt because the DNA end fits TRBJ2-7 better. The CDR3 extends over 14 amino acids. In germline, CDR1 is SGHRS, CDR2 YFSETQ. CDR3 coding DNA: TGCGCCAGCAGCTTGGCCCGGACCGTCTACGAGCAGTACTTC. This sequence encodes CASSLARTVYEQYF.

This sequence joins TRBV19 and TRBJ1-4, with D unresolved. This CDR3 spans 15 amino acids. Between the trimmed V and J ends, which lost 0 bases and 0 bases, there was a span of 5 bases. Germline V gene lookup returns CDR1 LNHDA and CDR2 SQIVND (reference sequence). The CDR3 loop reads CASSIDSATNEKLFF. The DNA for the CDR3 is TGTGCCAGTAGTATAGACAGCGCAACTAATGAAAAACTGTTTTTT.

The rearrangement joins TRBV7-9 to TRBJ1-1; no definite D call. The CDR3 contains 14 residues. The V end lost 1 base, the J end lost 4 bases, and 10 bases lay between the germline ends. The germline V gene encodes CDR1 SEHNR and CDR2 FQNEAQ (reference sequence). CDR3 in DNA: TGTGCCAGCAGCTTAGTCTTGGGCCCCACTGAAGCTTTCTTT. Protein product: CASSLVLGPTEAFF.

This chain links TRBV30 with TRBJ1-1; D unresolved. Germline assignment: CDR1 GTSNPN and CDR2 SVGIG (reference sequence). The V end was cut by 2 bases, the J end by 4 bases, with 11 bases between. CDR3 size: 13 residues. CDR3: CAWSPAFGTEAFF. In nucleotides, the CDR3 is TGTGCCTGGAGTCCAGCTTTCGGCACTGAAGCTTTCTTT.

This rearrangement joins TRBV4-1 to TRBJ2-3, with D perhaps TRBD2 (5 bases). Germline values: CDR1 MGHRA, CDR2 YSYEKL. V lost 4 bases and J lost 7, with 21 bases in between. The CDR3 runs 16 residues. CDR3 sequence: CASSPGGGAQRYTQYF. The CDR3 region has the DNA TGCGCCAGCAGCCCAGGAGGTGGAGCCCAACGGTATACGCAGTATTTT.

The gene calls are TRBV5-1 and TRBJ2-3; 8 nucleotides line up with TRBD2. This CDR3 spans 15 amino acids. The germline V gene encodes CDR1 SGHRS and CDR2 YFSETQ. The V gene end was trimmed by 6 bases and the J gene end by 2 bases; junction bases not matched to a gene: 8. The CDR3: CASMRVAGYTDTQYF. The CDR3 nucleotides are TGCGCCAGCATGAGAGTAGCGGGATACACAGATACGCAGTATTTT.

The V call is TRBV28, the J call TRBJ1-5, with D uncertain. Looked up from germline, CDR1 is MDHEN and CDR2 is SYDVKM. This CDR3 region has 14 residues. Deletions cut 1 base from V and 7 bases from J, with 11 bases between. CDR3 coding DNA: TGTGCCAGCAGTTTATCAGGTCCTTCACAGCCCCAGCATTTT. Its translation is CASSLSGPSQPQHF.

The chain recombines TRBV5-4 with TRBJ2-1; 10 bases are a match to TRBD2. CDR1 is SGHNT and CDR2 is YYREEE in the germline V gene (reference sequence). V shed 5 bases, J shed 9 bases, and the junction held 11 bases outside the gene matches. The CDR3 extends over 15 amino acids. CDR3 loop: CASRGSGRVEGEQFF. For the CDR3, the DNA is TGTGCCAGCAGGGGGAGCGGGAGGGTTGAAGGTGAGCAGTTCTTC.

In DNA, the CDR3 is TGTGCCAGCAGTTCCGGGACAGGGGTAGCTAACTATGGCTACACCTTC. Its protein product is CASSSGTGVANYGYTF. The chain combines TRBV28 with TRBJ1-2, with 10 nucleotides matching TRBD1. CDR3 length equals 16 residues. CDR1 and CDR2 (germline): MDHEN, SYDVKM. V was pared by 4 bases and J by 0 bases, with 5 bases of the junction left unmatched.

The chain is built from TRBV11-2 and TRBJ2-2; D is possibly TRBD1 or TRBD2 (6 bases each). With 6 bases removed from V and 5 bases from J, the gap between germline ends came to 16 bases. The CDR3 sequence is 15 residues long. Germline CDR1 SGHAT, CDR2 FQNNGV. The CDR3 DNA reads as TGTGCCAGCAGGGGCCTTAAGGGGGGTACCGGGGAGCTGTTTTTT. Its translation is CASRGLKGGTGELFF.

This clone was observed once. This sequence joins TRBV7-6 and TRBJ2-1; TRBD1 might be the D (6 bases). The CDR3 length is 15 residues. From germline, CDR1 is SGHVS and CDR2 FNYEAQ. V was shortened by 5 bases and J by 2 bases, with 13 bases between the two germline ends. CDR3 residues: CASSQSGVAYNEQFF. CDR3 coding DNA: TGTGCCAGCAGCCAATCAGGGGTGGCCTACAATGAGCAGTTCTTC. Looking up the rest from reference TRBV7-6 and TRBJ2-1 gives the full variable domain: GAGVSQSPRYKVTKRGQDVALRCDPISGHVSLYWYRQALGQGPEFLTYFNYEAQQDKSGLPNDRFSAERPEGSISTLTIQRTEQRDSAMYRCASSQSGVAYNEQFFGPGTRLTVL.

The rearrangement links TRBV10-3 to TRBJ2-2, with 7 bases fitting TRBD1. V gave up 10 bases and J gave up 0 bases; unmatched junction bases: 11. The CDR3 is 16 residues long. Germline V CDR1 and CDR2: ENHRY, SYGVKD. CDR3 nucleotides: TGTGCCACCCGACAGGGACCCCCATCGAACACCGGGGAGCTGTTTTTT. Translation gives CATRQGPPSNTGELFF.

The chain combines TRBV6-1 with TRBJ1-5; a weak D match, TRBD1 (6 bases). Germline-derived CDR1 and CDR2 are MNHNS and SASEGT. V was trimmed by 9 bases and J by 4 bases, leaving 10 bases between them. The CDR3 is 12 amino acids. As DNA, the CDR3 is TGTGCCAGTTGCCAGGGGAATCAGCCCCAGCATTTT. Translated, it gives CASCQGNQPQHF.